This T cell receptor (beta chain) was observed in a study of cytomegalovirus exposure and HLA in healthy donors. Broader study findings: Sequencing depth roughly uniform across donors was assumed in presence/absence analyses. CMV serostatus was the sole immune exposure data available. Across HLA loci, a later analysis found differing TCR association rates, with DRB1 most and HLA-C fewest.

Germline V gene lookup returns CDR1 LNHDA and CDR2 SQIVND (reference sequence). The CDR3 runs 18 residues. V was pared by 3 bases and J by 0 bases, with 3 bases of the junction left unmatched. Regarding this clone: No antigen is known for it.

A multiplex PCR was run with 60 Vbeta primers and 13 Jbeta primers. TCRdb keeps only in-frame clones here, not all; method: immunoSEQ multiplex PCR. Seen here are about 84,000 clones, around 68% observed once, and the top ten hold about 15%. The chain employs TRBV19 and TRBJ2-1; 15 positions match TRBD2. This TCR was sampled from a woman aged 40 to 49 in good health and CMV-seropositive. The sample consisted of PBMCs. The CDR3 loop is CASSMGLAGGSSYNEQFF. CDR3 nucleotides: TGTGCCAGTAGTATGGGACTAGCGGGAGGAAGCTCCTACAATGAGCAGTTCTTC.